This entry is about one T cell receptor beta chain. The authors prepared the TCRbeta library with unique molecular identifiers. TCRdb recomputed calls from the PCR reads with MiXCR, one row per CDR3 protein. The sample carries about 370,000 distinct CDR3 sequences, over 20% recorded once. The sample is drawn from a study of T-cell reconstitution after alpha-beta-depleted transplantation in children. Sample: PBMCs from the stem cell graft donor, taken from the stem cell graft. This clonotype was sampled from a human donor who donated a stem cell graft to a child with acute myeloid leukemia.

CDR3 sequence (DNA): TGTGCTAGTGCTCAAGGGGCGGGACGGGAGCAGTTCTTC. The encoded protein is CASAQGAGREQFF. This sequence joins TRBV12-5 and TRBJ2-1; TRBD2 is a possible D gene (6 bases). CDR3 length equals 13 residues. Trimming took off 7 bases at V and 10 bases at J, with 17 bases between the two ends. The V gene's germline CDR1 is LGHNT and CDR2 FRNRAP.